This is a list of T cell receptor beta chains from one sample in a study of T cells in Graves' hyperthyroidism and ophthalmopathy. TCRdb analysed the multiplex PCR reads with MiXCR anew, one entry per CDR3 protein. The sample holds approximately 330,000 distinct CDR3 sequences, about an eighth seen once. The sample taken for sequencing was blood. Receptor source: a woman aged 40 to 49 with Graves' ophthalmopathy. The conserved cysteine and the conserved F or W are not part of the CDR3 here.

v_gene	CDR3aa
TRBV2	ASSEVWDRVKKLF
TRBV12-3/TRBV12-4	ASSLGGTHYNEQF
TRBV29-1	SVQATAGGNQPQH
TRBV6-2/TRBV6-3	ASSYGTGRYNEQF
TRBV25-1	ASSEFGLETQY
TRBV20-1	SARLGGRANTEAF
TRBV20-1	SARGGQGVEAF
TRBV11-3	ASRAPGLAVYEQY
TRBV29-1	SVDQAPQY
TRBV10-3	AISESGRYNEQF
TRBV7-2	ASSIGQGWRGNTEAF
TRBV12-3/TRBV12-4	ASSTPGGGGTEAF
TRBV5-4	ASSRYGTATDTQY
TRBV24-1	ATSDPGTSGRRSSYNEQF
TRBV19	ASSKNLLSYTQY
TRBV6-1	ASSVRTGNQH
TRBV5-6	ASSSPAQGYEQY
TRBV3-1	ASSLGTGKGGPQH
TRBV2	ASMYSGRGGNTGELF
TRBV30	AWSEAFYGYT
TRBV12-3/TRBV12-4	ASSSSGTRTGELF
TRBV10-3	AISTSPYEQY
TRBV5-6	ASSFSNFQGNTEAF
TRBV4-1	ASTYRAFTDTQY
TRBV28	ATRGGHYNEQF
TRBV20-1	SGTDRLLVNEQF
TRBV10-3	AIKGSENEQF
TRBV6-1	ASSGGVSGGQNIQY
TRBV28	ASSSTGTGSNEQY
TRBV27	ASSTGQGSYEQY
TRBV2	ASSQFHQRSTQY
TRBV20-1	SAHPPGVSRRNEQF
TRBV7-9	ASSVTEGDTGELF